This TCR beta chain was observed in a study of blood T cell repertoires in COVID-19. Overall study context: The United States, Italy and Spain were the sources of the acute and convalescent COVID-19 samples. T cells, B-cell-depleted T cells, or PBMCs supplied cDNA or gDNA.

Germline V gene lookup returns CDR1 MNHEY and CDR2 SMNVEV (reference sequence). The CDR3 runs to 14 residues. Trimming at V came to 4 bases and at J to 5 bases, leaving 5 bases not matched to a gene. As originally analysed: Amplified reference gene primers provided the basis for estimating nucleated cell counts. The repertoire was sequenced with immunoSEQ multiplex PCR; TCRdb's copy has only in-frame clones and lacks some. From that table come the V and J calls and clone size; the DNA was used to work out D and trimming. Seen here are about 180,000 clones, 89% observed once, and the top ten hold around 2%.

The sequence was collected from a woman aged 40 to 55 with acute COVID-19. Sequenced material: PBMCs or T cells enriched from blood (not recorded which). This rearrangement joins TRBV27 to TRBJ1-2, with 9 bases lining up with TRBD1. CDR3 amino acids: CASSSTGGGYGYTF. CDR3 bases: TGTGCCAGCAGTTCGACAGGGGGGGGATATGGCTACACCTTC.